The T cell receptor (beta chain) described here comes from a study of blood T cell repertoires in COVID-19. Libraries were prepared by immunoSEQ multiplex PCR; TCRdb keeps only in-frame clonotypes and omits some of them. This table has about 140,000 clones, 80% to 90% appearing once. Specimen: peripheral blood. This sequence was found in a woman at least 80 years old with acute or convalescent COVID-19.

The CDR3 bases are TGTGCCAGCAGTTACAGAAAGGCAGGGGACGGGTACGAGCAGTACTTC. Residues: CASSYRKAGDGYEQYF. The chain has TRBV6-2 or TRBV6-3 and TRBJ2-7; D perhaps matches TRBD1 (6 bases). This CDR3 comprises 16 residues. Germline assignment: CDR1 MNHEY and CDR2 SVGEGT. V lost 2 bases and J lost 4, with 18 bases in between.